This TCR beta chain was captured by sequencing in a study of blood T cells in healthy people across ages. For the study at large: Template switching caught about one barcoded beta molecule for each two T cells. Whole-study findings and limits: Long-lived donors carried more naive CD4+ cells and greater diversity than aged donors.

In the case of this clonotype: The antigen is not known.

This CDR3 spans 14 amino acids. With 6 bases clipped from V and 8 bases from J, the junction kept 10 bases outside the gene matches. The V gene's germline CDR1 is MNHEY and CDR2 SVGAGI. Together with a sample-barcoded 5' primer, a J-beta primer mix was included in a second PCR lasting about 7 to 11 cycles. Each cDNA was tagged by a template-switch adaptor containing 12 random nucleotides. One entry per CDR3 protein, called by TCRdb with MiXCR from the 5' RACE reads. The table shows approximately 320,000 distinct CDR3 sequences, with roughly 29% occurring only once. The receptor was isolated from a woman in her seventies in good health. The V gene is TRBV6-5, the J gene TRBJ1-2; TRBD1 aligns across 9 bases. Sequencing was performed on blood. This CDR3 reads CASSGTGRSGGYTF. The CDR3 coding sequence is TGTGCCAGCAGCGGGACAGGGAGGTCGGGAGGCTACACCTTC.